These T cell receptor beta chains were read from a single sample in a study of PD-L1 blockade in urothelial cancer. Generated by immunoSEQ multiplex PCR, the TCRdb table keeps only in-frame clones and is missing some. The data hold 72,000 or so clones, with 70% to 90% observed a single time. This material consisted of PBMCs, taken around atezolizumab (anti-PD-L1) treatment. The receptors come from a man aged 55 to 70 with urothelial cancer. CDR3s include the opening cysteine and the closing phenylalanine or tryptophan. D genes are given only for firm matches. For some rows the clone size is stated as once, few or many, or as a class when expanded; others skip it.

d_gene	abundance	v_gene	j_gene	CDR3aa	CDR3nt
TRBD2	.	TRBV2	TRBJ2-1	CASSPTSGGAYEQFF	TGTGCCAGCAGTCCGACTAGCGGGGGGGCCTATGAGCAGTTCTTC
.	.	TRBV10-3	TRBJ2-3	CAFAGAGDTQYF	TGTGCATTCGCAGGGGCTGGAGATACGCAGTATTTT
TRBD1	.	TRBV30	TRBJ1-2	CAWRVLDRGESYGYTF	TGTGCCTGGAGAGTGCTGGACAGGGGCGAGAGCTATGGCTACACCTTC
.	.	TRBV7-2	TRBJ2-2	CASSFNRDTGELFF	TGTGCCAGCAGCTTTAACAGAGACACCGGGGAGCTGTTTTTT
.	.	TRBV19	TRBJ1-4	CASSLRQATNEKLFF	TGTGCCAGTAGTCTCAGACAGGCAACTAATGAAAAACTGTTTTTT
.	once	TRBV7-2	TRBJ1-1	CASSLHGGTEAFF	TGTGCCAGCAGCCTCCACGGGGGCACTGAAGCTTTCTTT
.	.	TRBV5-1	TRBJ1-2	CASSPEGDYGYTF	TGCGCCAGCAGCCCCGAGGGTGACTATGGCTACACCTTC
.	.	TRBV10-3	TRBJ2-7	CAISESSYEQYF	TGTGCCATCAGTGAGTCTAGCTACGAGCAGTACTTC
.	once	TRBV29-1	TRBJ1-1	CSVTGPMNTEAFF	TGCAGCGTGACAGGACCCATGAACACTGAAGCTTTCTTT
.	.	TRBV9	TRBJ1-4	CASSVATGLSTNEKLFF	TGTGCCAGCAGCGTAGCGACAGGCCTCTCAACTAATGAAAAACTGTTTTTT
.	.	TRBV7-9	TRBJ2-7	CASSKRGTLGEQYF	TGTGCCAGCAGCAAAAGAGGAACCCTAGGCGAGCAGTACTTC
.	.	TRBV5-1	TRBJ1-2	CASHQGAGDGYTF	TGCGCCAGCCATCAAGGGGCAGGGGATGGCTACACCTTC
.	.	TRBV4-3	TRBJ2-1	CASSQVIRGYNEQFF	TGCGCCAGCAGCCAAGTAATCAGGGGCTACAATGAGCAGTTCTTC
TRBD2	few	TRBV7-9	TRBJ2-1	CASSWGGVSNEQFF	TGTGCCAGCAGCTGGGGAGGGGTGAGCAATGAGCAGTTCTTC